The T cell receptor (beta chain) described here comes from a study of CD8+ T cells in alopecia areata. As for the study in general: Scoring treated patients' severity relied on the percentage of scalp area affected.

Germline V CDR1 and CDR2: SNHLY, FYNNEI. The CDR3 spans 13 residues. Between the trimmed V and J ends, which lost 6 bases and 2 bases, there was a span of 10 bases. Reverse transcription of extracted RNA yielded cDNA, which provided the sequencing template. Repertoires were generated with immunoSEQ multiplex PCR, while TCRdb's copy carries only in-frame clones and drops some. The sample yields 15,000 to 20,000 clones, 59% seen once. Overall study findings and caveats: Tissue-resident alphabeta T cells belonging to normal skin likewise get sequenced within scalp specimens. For lesional scalp, especially alopecia totalis/universalis, clonality was higher than in normal scalp.

As to this clone: The antigen remains unidentified.

Treatment in this sample: oral pan-JAK inhibitor, 5-10 mg twice daily. Collected material from alopecia areata patients comprised lesional scalp punch biopsies and peripheral blood. The chain combines TRBV2 with TRBJ1-2, with a weak D call TRBD1 (5 bases). The receptor comes from a human donor with alopecia areata. The sample consisted of skin, taken at week 4, from a patient treated with tofacitinib. This chain's CDR3 is CASRARGNYGYTF. The CDR3 nucleotides are TGTGCCAGCAGGGCCCGGGGGAACTATGGCTACACCTTC.